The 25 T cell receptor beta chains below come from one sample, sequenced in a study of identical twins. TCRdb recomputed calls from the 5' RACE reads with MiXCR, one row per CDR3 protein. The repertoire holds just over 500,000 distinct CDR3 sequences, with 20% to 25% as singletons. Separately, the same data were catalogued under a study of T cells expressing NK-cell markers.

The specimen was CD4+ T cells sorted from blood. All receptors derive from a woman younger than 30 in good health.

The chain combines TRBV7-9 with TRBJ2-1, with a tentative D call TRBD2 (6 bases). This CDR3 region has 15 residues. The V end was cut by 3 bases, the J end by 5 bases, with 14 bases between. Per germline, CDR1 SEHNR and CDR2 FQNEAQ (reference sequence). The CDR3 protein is CASSFRLESDNEQFF. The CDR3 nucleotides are TGTGCCAGCAGCTTCCGACTAGAATCAGACAATGAGCAGTTCTTC.

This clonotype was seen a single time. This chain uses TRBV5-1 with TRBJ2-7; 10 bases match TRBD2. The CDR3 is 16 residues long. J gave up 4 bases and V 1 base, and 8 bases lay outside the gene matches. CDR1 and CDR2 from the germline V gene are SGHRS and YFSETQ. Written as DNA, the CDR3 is TGCGCCAGCAGCTTGCCTGAAGTAGCGGGGGGTTACGAGCAGTACTTC. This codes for CASSLPEVAGGYEQYF.

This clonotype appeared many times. CDR3 residues: CAISESTSGRDETQYF. In nucleotides, the CDR3 is TGTGCCATCAGTGAGTCGACTAGCGGGCGGGATGAGACCCAGTACTTC. The chain joins TRBV10-3 to TRBJ2-5; 10 nucleotides match TRBD2. Looked up from germline, CDR1 is ENHRY and CDR2 is SYGVKD. The V segment lost 0 bases and the J segment 5 bases; nucleotides outside the gene matches: 6. This CDR3 comprises 16 residues.

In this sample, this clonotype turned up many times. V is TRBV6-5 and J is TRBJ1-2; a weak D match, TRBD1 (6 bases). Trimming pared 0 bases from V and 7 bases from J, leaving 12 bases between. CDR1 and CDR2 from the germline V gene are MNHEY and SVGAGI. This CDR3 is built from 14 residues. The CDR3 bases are TGTGCCAGCAGTTACTCAGGCAGGGGCGGTGGCTACACCTTC. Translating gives CASSYSGRGGGYTF.

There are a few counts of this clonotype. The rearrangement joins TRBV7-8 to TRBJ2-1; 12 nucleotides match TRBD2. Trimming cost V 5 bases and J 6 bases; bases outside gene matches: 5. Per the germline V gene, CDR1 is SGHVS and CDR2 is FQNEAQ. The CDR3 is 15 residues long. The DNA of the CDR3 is TGTGCCAGCAGCCAGGGACTAGCGGGCTCCAATGAGCAGTTCTTC. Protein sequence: CASSQGLAGSNEQFF.

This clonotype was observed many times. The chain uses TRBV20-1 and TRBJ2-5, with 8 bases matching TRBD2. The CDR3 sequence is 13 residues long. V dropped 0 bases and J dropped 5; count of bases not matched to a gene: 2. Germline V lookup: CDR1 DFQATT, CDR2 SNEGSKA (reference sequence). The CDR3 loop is CSAREVAGETQYF. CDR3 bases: TGCAGTGCTAGAGAGGTAGCGGGGGAGACCCAGTACTTC.

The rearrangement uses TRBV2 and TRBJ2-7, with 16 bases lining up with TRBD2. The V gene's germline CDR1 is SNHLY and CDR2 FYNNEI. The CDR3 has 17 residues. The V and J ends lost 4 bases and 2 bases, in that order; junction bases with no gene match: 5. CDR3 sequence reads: CASSGGLAGGPPYEQYF. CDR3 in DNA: TGTGCCAGCAGTGGGGGACTAGCGGGAGGGCCGCCCTACGAGCAGTACTTC.

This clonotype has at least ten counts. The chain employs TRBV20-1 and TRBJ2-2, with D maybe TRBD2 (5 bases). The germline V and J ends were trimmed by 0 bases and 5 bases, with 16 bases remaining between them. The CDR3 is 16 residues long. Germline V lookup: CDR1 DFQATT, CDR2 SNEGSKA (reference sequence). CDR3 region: CSARDIKLDATGELFF. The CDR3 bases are TGCAGTGCTAGAGATATCAAACTAGACGCGACCGGGGAGCTGTTTTTT.

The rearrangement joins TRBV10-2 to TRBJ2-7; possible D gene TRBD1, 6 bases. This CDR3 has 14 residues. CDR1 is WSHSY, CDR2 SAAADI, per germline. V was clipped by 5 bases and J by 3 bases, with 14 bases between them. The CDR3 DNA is TGCGCCAGCAGTTTTTTGACAGGAATCTACGAGCAGTACTTC. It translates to CASSFLTGIYEQYF.

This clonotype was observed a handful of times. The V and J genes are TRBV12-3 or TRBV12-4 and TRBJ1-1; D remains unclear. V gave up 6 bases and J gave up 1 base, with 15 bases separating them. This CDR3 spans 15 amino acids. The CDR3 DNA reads TGTGCCAGCAGCACTCCCGGACGGGGGAACACTGAAGCTTTCTTT. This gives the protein CASSTPGRGNTEAFF.

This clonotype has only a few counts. The CDR3 coding sequence is TGTGCCAGCAGTTTAGCGGAGCCCCCCGAGACCCAGTACTTC. Translated: CASSLAEPPETQYF. This chain connects TRBV12-3 or TRBV12-4 to TRBJ2-5; unclear D gene. Trimming took off 0 bases at V and 5 bases at J, with 10 bases between the two ends. The CDR3 runs 14 residues.

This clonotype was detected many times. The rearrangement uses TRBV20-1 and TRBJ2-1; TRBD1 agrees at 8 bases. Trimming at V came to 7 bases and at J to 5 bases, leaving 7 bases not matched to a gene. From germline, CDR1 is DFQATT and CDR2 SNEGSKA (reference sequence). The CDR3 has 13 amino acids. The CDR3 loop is CSGRTGSHNEQFF. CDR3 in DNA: TGCAGTGGCCGGACAGGGAGCCACAATGAGCAGTTCTTC.

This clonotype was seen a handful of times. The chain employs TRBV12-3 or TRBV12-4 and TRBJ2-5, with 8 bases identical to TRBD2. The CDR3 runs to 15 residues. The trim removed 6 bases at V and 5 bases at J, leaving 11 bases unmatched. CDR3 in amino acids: CASRYISGEYETQYF. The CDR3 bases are TGTGCCAGCAGATACATTAGCGGGGAGTATGAGACCCAGTACTTC.

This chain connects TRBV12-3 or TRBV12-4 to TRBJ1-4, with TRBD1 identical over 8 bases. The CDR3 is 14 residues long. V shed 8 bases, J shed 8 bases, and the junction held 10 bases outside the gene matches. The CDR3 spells CASGQGVGLEKLFF. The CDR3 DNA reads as TGTGCCAGCGGACAGGGTGTCGGGTTAGAAAAACTGTTTTTT.

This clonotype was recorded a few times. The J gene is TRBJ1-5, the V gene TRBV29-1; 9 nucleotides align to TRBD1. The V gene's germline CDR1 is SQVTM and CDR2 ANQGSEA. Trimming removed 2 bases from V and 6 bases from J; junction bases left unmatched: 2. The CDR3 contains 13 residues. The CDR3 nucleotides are TGCAGCGTTGAAACAGGGGGCGGTCAGCCCCAGCATTTT. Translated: CSVETGGGQPQHF.

This CDR3 reads CSARVARTAGYEQYF. CDR3 sequence (DNA): TGCAGTGCTAGAGTAGCACGGACAGCCGGCTACGAGCAGTACTTC. The genes are TRBV20-1 and TRBJ2-7; a possible D gene is TRBD1 (6 bases). Germline CDR1 DFQATT, CDR2 SNEGSKA (reference sequence). The CDR3 spans 15 residues. Trimming removed 1 base at V and 3 bases at J, with 16 bases between.

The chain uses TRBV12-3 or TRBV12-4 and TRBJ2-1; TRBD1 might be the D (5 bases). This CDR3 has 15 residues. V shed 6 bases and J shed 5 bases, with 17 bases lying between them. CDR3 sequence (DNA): TGTGCCAGCAGAAAGGCAGCAGGGCCCAACAATGAGCAGTTCTTC. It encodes CASRKAAGPNNEQFF.

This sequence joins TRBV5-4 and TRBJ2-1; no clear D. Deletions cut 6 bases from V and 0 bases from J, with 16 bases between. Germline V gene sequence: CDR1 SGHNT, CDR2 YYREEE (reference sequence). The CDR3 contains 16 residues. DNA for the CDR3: TGTGCCAGCATTCGGGTTCCAAACCTCTCCTACAATGAGCAGTTCTTC. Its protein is CASIRVPNLSYNEQFF.

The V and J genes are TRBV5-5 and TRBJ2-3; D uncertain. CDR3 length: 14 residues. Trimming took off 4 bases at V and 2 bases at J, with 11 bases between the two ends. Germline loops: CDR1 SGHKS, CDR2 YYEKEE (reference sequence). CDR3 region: CASSPWRPTDTQYF. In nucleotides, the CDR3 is TGTGCCAGCAGCCCCTGGCGACCCACAGATACGCAGTATTTT.

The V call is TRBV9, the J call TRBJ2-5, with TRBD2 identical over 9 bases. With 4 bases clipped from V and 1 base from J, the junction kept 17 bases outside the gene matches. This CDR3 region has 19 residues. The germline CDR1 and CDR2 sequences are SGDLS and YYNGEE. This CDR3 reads CASSTHLVLAGQSQETQYF. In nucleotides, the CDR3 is TGTGCCAGCAGCACTCACTTGGTGCTAGCGGGACAAAGCCAAGAGACCCAGTACTTC.

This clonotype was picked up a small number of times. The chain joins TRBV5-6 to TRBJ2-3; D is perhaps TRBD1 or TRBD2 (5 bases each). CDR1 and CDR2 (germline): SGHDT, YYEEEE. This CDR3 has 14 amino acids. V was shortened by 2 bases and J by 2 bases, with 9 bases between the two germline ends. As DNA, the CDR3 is TGTGCCAGCAGCTTCGGGGCCAACACAGATACGCAGTATTTT. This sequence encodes CASSFGANTDTQYF.

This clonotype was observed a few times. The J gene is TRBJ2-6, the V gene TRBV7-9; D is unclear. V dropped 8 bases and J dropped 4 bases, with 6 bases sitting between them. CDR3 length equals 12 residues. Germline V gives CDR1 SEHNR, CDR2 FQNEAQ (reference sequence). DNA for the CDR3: TGTGCCAGCCCGTTCGGGGCCAACGTCCTGACTTTC. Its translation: CASPFGANVLTF.

The CDR3 sequence is CASSLTRQGGYTF. The CDR3 DNA reads as TGCGCCAGCAGCTTGACACGACAGGGGGGCTACACCTTC. The chain combines TRBV5-1 with TRBJ1-2; 8 bases are shared with TRBD1. In germline, CDR1 is SGHRS, CDR2 YFSETQ. V lost 1 base and J lost 8; bases outside the gene matches: 4. There are 13 residues in the CDR3.

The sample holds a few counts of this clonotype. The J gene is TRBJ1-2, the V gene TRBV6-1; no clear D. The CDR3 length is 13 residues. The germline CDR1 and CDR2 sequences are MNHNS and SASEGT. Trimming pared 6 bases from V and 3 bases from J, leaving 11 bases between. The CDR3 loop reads CASRIQNDYGYTF. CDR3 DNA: TGTGCCAGCAGGATACAGAACGACTATGGCTACACCTTC.

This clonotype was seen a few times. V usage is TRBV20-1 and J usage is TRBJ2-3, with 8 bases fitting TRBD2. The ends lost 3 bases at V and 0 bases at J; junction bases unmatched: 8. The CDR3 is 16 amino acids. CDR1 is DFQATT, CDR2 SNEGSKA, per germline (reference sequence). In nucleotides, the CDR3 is TGCAGTGCTAGGAATCTAGCGGGTTCTAGCACAGATACGCAGTATTTT. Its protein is CSARNLAGSSTDTQYF.